The 10 T cell receptor beta chains given below trace back to one sample, sequenced in a study of cytomegalovirus exposure and HLA in healthy donors. Both 60 Vbeta primers and 13 Jbeta primers went into the PCR. The protocol was immunoSEQ multiplex PCR, while the TCRdb copy is restricted to in-frame clones and leaves out a portion. The table lists 75,000 to 100,000 clones, roughly 73% of them singletons, with roughly 3.5% in the top ten. Sequenced material: PBMCs. These receptors were taken from a man aged 40-49 years in good health and CMV-seronegative.

Only one count was recorded for this clone. CDR3 protein: CASSARQTGYPTYEQYF. CDR3 coding DNA: TGCGCCAGCAGCGCCCGACAGACAGGGTACCCAACCTACGAGCAGTACTTC. The chain employs TRBV5-1 and TRBJ2-7; 7 nucleotides align to TRBD1. The CDR3 totals 17 residues. Germline CDR1 reads SGHRS; CDR2 reads YFSETQ. The junction had 15 bases not matched to a gene; V was cut back by 4 bases and J by 2 bases.

Only a few counts were recorded for this clone. The chain links TRBV7-9 to TRBJ1-1, with TRBD1 as a possible D gene (5 bases). The V gene's germline CDR1 is SEHNR and CDR2 FQNEAQ (reference sequence). V gave up 5 bases and J gave up 6 bases, with 7 bases separating them. CDR3 size: 11 residues. The CDR3 sequence is CASSTTAEAFF. As DNA, the CDR3 is TGTGCCAGCAGCACGACAGCTGAAGCTTTCTTT.

This clone was counted between two and nine times. J is TRBJ2-5 and V is TRBV4-1; TRBD2 agrees at 7 bases. Germline CDR1 reads MGHRA; CDR2 reads YSYEKL. The CDR3 contains 21 residues. V dropped 1 base and J dropped 0; count of bases not matched to a gene: 20. CDR3 sequence (DNA): TGCGCCAGCAGCCAAGGGTACAGAGATGTATTCTCACTAGCGCACCAAGAGACCCAGTACTTC. It specifies CASSQGYRDVFSLAHQETQYF.

This chain links TRBV27 with TRBJ2-1, with 10 nucleotides matching TRBD2. The CDR3 sequence is 18 residues long. J was trimmed by 6 bases and V by 0 bases; bases with no gene match: 11. Per the germline V gene, CDR1 is MNHEY and CDR2 is SMNVEV (reference sequence). CDR3 sequence reads: CASSLSPGTSVWVNEQFF. The CDR3 coding sequence is TGTGCCAGCAGTTTATCGCCCGGGACTAGCGTTTGGGTCAATGAGCAGTTCTTC.

The chain employs TRBV27 and TRBJ1-2; a possible D gene is TRBD1 (5 bases). Trimming removed 0 bases from V and 5 bases from J, with 13 bases in between. The CDR3 consists of 15 residues. Germline V CDR1 and CDR2: MNHEY, SMNVEV (reference sequence). The CDR3 DNA reads TGTGCCAGCAGTTTATCGGTCGGGGGTGGATATGGCTACACCTTC. Amino acids: CASSLSVGGGYGYTF.

The CDR3 region is CASSLAQTGYESTF. For the CDR3, the DNA is TGTGCCAGCAGCCTAGCGCAGACAGGGTATGAGTCTACCTTC. This rearrangement joins TRBV9 to TRBJ1-2, with 7 bases aligning to TRBD1. Germline V gene sequence: CDR1 SGDLS, CDR2 YYNGEE. The CDR3 contains 14 residues. J was trimmed by 14 bases and V by 4 bases; bases with no gene match: 17.

The V call is TRBV5-1, the J call TRBJ1-5, with D possibly matching TRBD1 (5 bases). CDR3 length equals 14 residues. CDR1 SGHRS and CDR2 YFSETQ come from the germline V gene. Between the trimmed V and J ends, which lost 5 bases and 6 bases, there was a span of 15 bases. CDR3 amino acids: CASRPDSILQPQHF. The CDR3 bases are TGCGCCAGCAGACCAGACAGCATCCTTCAGCCCCAGCATTTT.

The chain links TRBV7-2 to TRBJ2-3, with D uncertain. The V end lost 5 bases, the J end lost 0 bases, and 6 bases lay between the germline ends. Looked up from germline, CDR1 is SGHTA and CDR2 is FQGNSA. The CDR3 loop spans 13 amino acids. The CDR3 here is CASSPPSTDTQYF. The CDR3 nucleotides are TGTGCCAGCAGCCCTCCTAGCACAGATACGCAGTATTTT.

The chain joins TRBV7-2 to TRBJ1-2; 8 bases fit TRBD1. The CDR3 is made up of 14 amino acids. The germline CDR1 and CDR2 sequences are SGHTA and FQGNSA. With V trimmed by 5 bases and J by 4 bases, 6 bases remained unmatched. The CDR3 nucleotides read TGTGCCAGCAGCCCGGACAGGGTAGGCTATGGCTACACCTTC. Residues: CASSPDRVGYGYTF.

This clone was seen a few times. The chain is built from TRBV30 and TRBJ1-6; possibly TRBD1 for D (5 bases). Germline assignment: CDR1 GTSNPN and CDR2 SVGIG (reference sequence). Trimming stripped 1 base from V and 1 base from J, with 11 bases between. The CDR3 runs to 16 residues. The CDR3 DNA reads TGTGCCTGGAGTGGGGACTCACTTTCCTATAATTCACCCCTCCACTTT. The encoded protein is CAWSGDSLSYNSPLHF.